This T cell receptor (beta chain) appears in the sequencing data of a study of blood T cells in healthy people across ages (dated by TCRdb to the mid-2010s). Regarding the research as a whole: In model experiments, roughly one uniquely barcoded TCR beta cDNA molecule per two T cells was captured by template switching. Using deep sequencing normalized with unique cDNA molecular identifiers, the study measured how TCR beta repertoire diversity changes with age. Donors were grouped into four age groups: young (average roughly 17 years), middle-aged (roughly 37), aged (roughly 62) and long-lived (approximately 78). To avoid experimental bias, donors of different ages were randomly spread across the sequencing lanes. The study analyzed two additional independent replicas of 1 million unique cDNA reads from the same blood draw for two donors, one aged 18 to 29 and one aged 80 or older. What the work shows at the level of the full study, not this receptor alone: Since profiling was done on bulk unsorted PBMCs, naive and antigen-experienced compartments could not be conclusively compared. A strong correlation was found between observed TCR beta diversity and the percentage of naive T cells measured by flow cytometry. Estimates of total diversity based on one million sequenced T cells were considered lower bounds and underestimates. Compared with the aged group, the long-lived group had more naive CD4+ T cells, fewer expanded clones and increased TCR diversity, a pattern suggesting age selection. Donor CMV infection status was unknown, potentially confounding age-related changes in expanded clonotypes. As age increased, observed TCR beta diversity per million T cells dropped in a roughly linear way, and a significant reduction was already evident by age about 40.

Library preparation was by 5' RACE. Instrument used: Illumina HiSeq 2500. A second 7 to 11 cycle PCR used a sample-barcoded 5' primer and a J-beta primer mix. Each TCR beta cDNA molecule received a unique molecular identifier from a template-switch 5' adaptor carrying 12 random nucleotides. At least 2.5 million CDR3-containing paired-end reads were obtained from each sample. The Mint cDNA synthesis kit, primed by a TRBC-specific oligonucleotide, was used to synthesize first-strand cDNA from all RNA. All cDNA was treated with uracil-DNA glycosylase and then went through a first 18-cycle PCR with the universal primers M1SS and BC2_uni_R. As for how the authors treated the data: Normalization of each sample was performed by random selection of 1 million high-quality reads, each carrying a distinct molecular identifier. Instead of being binned into consensus sequences, reads with shared molecular identifiers were discarded. MiTCR, with a Q25 quality threshold and the strictest error-elimination algorithm, was used for CDR3 identification, clonotype clustering and error correction. A nonparametric unseen species model with Euler transformation was used to estimate a lower bound on total TCR beta diversity. In-frame beta chains were kept once TCRdb had trimmed the public reads at Q25 with fastp and called clones with MiXCR. Each record represents a unique CDR3 protein, reported with the most common genes and DNA among its rows. V and J calls and clone size were set by TCRdb, not the authors. The sample table shows 700,000 to 950,000 distinct CDR3 sequences, and more than 40% are seen once. Around a fifth of the sample belongs to the ten largest clones.

The donors were around 39 Caucasian individuals from Russia, aged roughly 6 to 100 years, who were systemically healthy. About 9.6 milliliters of peripheral blood were collected from each donor into EDTA-treated Vacutainer tubes. Ficoll-Paque density-gradient centrifugation was used to isolate PBMCs, with at least 6 million per sample. Trizol reagent was used to extract total RNA from the PBMCs, yielding at least 6 micrograms per sample. The percentages of naive CD45RAhigh/CD27high T cells were determined by flow cytometry on a PBMC aliquot from every donor. V was cut back by 5 bases and J by 5 bases, leaving a gap of 17 bases between them. The CDR3 numbers 15 residues from cysteine through phenylalanine. Of the read, only the CDR3 DNA is kept; its 45 bases are in frame from base 1. The germline V gene gives CDR1 as SNHLY and CDR2 as FYNNEI. This clonotype was picked up a small number of times. Its antigen is unknown. Base qualities are not recorded, but no much larger clone differs from it by a single base.

The specimen was blood. The TCR comes from a woman aged 55 to 70 in good health. The chain was built from TRBV2 and TRBJ2-3; TRBD2 might be the D gene, on 5 matching bases. The DNA reads as follows: TGTGCCAGCAGTTTCCGGACCCGGGGTGGAGATACGCAGTATTTT. Translated, it gives CASSFRTRGGDTQYF.